The clone carrying this T cell receptor (beta chain) showed up just once. The data belong to a study of shared clonotypes between healthy human individuals. TCRdb keeps only in-frame clones here, not all; method: immunoSEQ multiplex PCR. The data contain approximately 2,200,000 clones, roughly 91% of them singletons. Naive CD8 cells lacked CD45RO and underwent positive selection for CCR7, leaving out terminally differentiated effector memory CD45RA+ cells. The V gene's germline CDR1 is SGDLS and CDR2 YYNGEE. Trimming removed 7 bases at V and 4 bases at J, with 15 bases between. CDR3 length: 15 residues.

The receptor comes from a man aged 18 to 30 in good health. Some clones in this sample may be carry-over from other donors' samples. Material: naive CD8+ T cells from PBMCs. V and J are TRBV9 and TRBJ2-6; D is possibly TRBD1 or TRBD2 (5 bases each). Here the CDR3 reads CASYGLGTGANVLTF. DNA for the CDR3: TGTGCCAGCTATGGCTTGGGGACCGGGGCCAACGTCCTGACTTTC.